This TCR beta chain was captured in a study of cytomegalovirus exposure and HLA in healthy donors. CDR1 and CDR2 from the germline V gene are MNHEY and SMNVEV (reference sequence). The V end was cut by 6 bases, the J end by 5 bases, with 13 bases between. This CDR3 is 13 amino acids long. A remark on this clone: Its antigen is unidentified.

Study outcomes and limitations: TCR clusters originating in the first cohort tended to co-occur in the roughly 120 validation repertoires, according to a later analysis. A few CMV-associated chains proved CMV antigen-specific in vitro.

Profiling relied on immunoSEQ multiplex PCR, and the TCRdb table lists in-frame clones only, not all of them. The table lists hundreds of thousands of clones, just over 85% of them singletons, with roughly 0.83% in the top ten. Material for sequencing was PBMCs. This receptor was taken from a woman aged 18-35 years in good health and CMV-seronegative. J is TRBJ2-5 and V is TRBV27; a weak D match, TRBD1 (6 bases). In nucleotides, the CDR3 is TGTGCCAGCAGCTACAGGGTCTGGGAGACCCAGTACTTC. As protein: CASSYRVWETQYF.